Here is one T cell receptor (beta chain) with its context. The CDR3 covers 11 residues. Trimming pared 5 bases from V and 2 bases from J, leaving 7 bases between. Germline loops: CDR1 SQVTM, CDR2 ANQGSEA. The sample is drawn from a study of blood T cell repertoires in COVID-19. Clones were sequenced by immunoSEQ multiplex PCR, and TCRdb holds only the in-frame ones, with some missing. This repertoire shows about 200,000 clones, more than 75% found once; its top ten account for about a sixth. The specimen was PBMCs or T cells enriched from blood (not recorded which). The receptor was derived from a woman in her fifties or sixties with acute COVID-19. This chain links TRBV29-1 with TRBJ2-7; D remains ambiguous. The CDR3 region is CSVTIPYEQYV. In DNA form, the CDR3 reads TGCAGCGTTACTATTCCCTACGAGCAGTACGTC.